The T cell receptor (beta chain) under discussion was sequenced for a study of shared clonotypes between healthy human individuals. The assay used deep level. Repertoires were generated with immunoSEQ multiplex PCR, while TCRdb's copy carries only in-frame clones and drops some. The table shows about a million clones, with 60% to 80% occurring only once. V lost 1 base and J 2 bases, leaving 16 bases between the germline ends. The CDR3 is 17 amino acids. Germline CDR1 is LNHNV and CDR2 is YYDKDF (reference sequence). About this clone itself: Antigen specificity is unknown.

Overall study results and limits: Shared clonotypes: about 5% naive CD4, 3.5% to 4% naive CD8, around 2.4% memory CD4, about 0.41% memory CD8. What limited the represented genetic and exposure-history diversity was the small number of donors. Generally, naive subsets (rather than memory subsets) showed larger estimated richness.

The sequence came from a man younger than 35 in good health. Some clones in this sample may be carry-over from other donors' samples. Sample: memory CD4+ T cells from PBMCs. Subset noted: CD45RA-negative fraction. This chain links TRBV15 with TRBJ2-3; possibly TRBD1 for D (7 bases). This chain's CDR3 is CATSRGGGDRYTDTQYF. CDR3 nucleotide sequence: TGTGCCACCAGCAGAGGCGGAGGGGACAGATACACAGATACGCAGTATTTT.